This section outlines one T cell receptor beta chain sequence together with its context. This entry is derived from a study of blood T cell repertoires in COVID-19. Looking at the study overall: Samples came from the United States, Italy and Spain, spanning acute and convalescent COVID-19. In each case, the material was cDNA or gDNA derived from T cells, B-cell-depleted T cells, or PBMCs.

Germline CDR1 is LNHDA and CDR2 is SQIVND (reference sequence). CDR3 length: 14 residues. The germline V and J ends were trimmed by 0 bases and 7 bases, with 10 bases remaining between them. The assay was immunoSEQ multiplex PCR, and TCRdb's table has in-frame clones only and misses some. Here the sample spans 40,000 to 55,000 clones, about 88% being singletons. The clonotype comes from a man aged 50-59 years with acute or convalescent COVID-19. V and J are TRBV19 and TRBJ2-1; D gene uncertain. Sequenced material: peripheral blood. The chain's CDR3 is CASSIDLFGNEQFF. The CDR3 DNA reads TGTGCCAGTAGTATAGACCTGTTCGGGAATGAGCAGTTCTTC.